One sample yielded the 8 T cell receptor beta chains listed below, sequenced in a study of blood T cell repertoires in COVID-19. Only in-frame clones appear in the TCRdb table, and some are missing; sequencing was by immunoSEQ multiplex PCR. This table has fewer than 350,000 clones, around 90% appearing once. The sequencing sample was made of PBMCs or T cells enriched from blood (not recorded which). The receptors originated from a woman aged 40 to 50 who had recovered from COVID-19.

The gene calls are TRBV11-1 and TRBJ1-1; D perhaps matches TRBD1 (5 bases). V lost 5 bases and J 6 bases, leaving 16 bases between the germline ends. This CDR3 has 14 residues. The V gene's germline CDR1 is SGHAT and CDR2 FQDESV (reference sequence). The DNA of the CDR3 is TGTGCCAGCAGCAGAGGACAAGGTCGACCTGAAGCTTTCTTT. Amino acids: CASSRGQGRPEAFF. The variable domain in full, completed from reference TRBV11-1 and TRBJ1-1, reads EAEVAQSPRYKITEKSQAVAFWCDPISGHATLYWYRQILGQGPELLVQFQDESVVDDSQLPKDRFSAERLKGVDSTLKIQPAELGDSAMYLCASSRGQGRPEAFFGQGTRLTVV.

The chain couples TRBV7-2 to TRBJ1-2; D is ambiguous. The CDR3 spans 12 residues. Trimming took off 4 bases at V and 6 bases at J, with 9 bases between the two ends. Germline V gives CDR1 SGHTA, CDR2 FQGNSA. CDR3 amino acids: CASSWRTDGYTF. The CDR3, as DNA: TGTGCCAGCAGCTGGCGCACAGATGGCTACACCTTC.

The chain employs TRBV15 and TRBJ1-6, with no clear D. The CDR3 length is 15 residues. Per the germline V gene, CDR1 is LNHNV and CDR2 is YYDKDF (reference sequence). Trimming stripped 0 bases from V and 6 bases from J, with 9 bases between. CDR3 region: CATSRDRDGNSPLHF. The CDR3 bases are TGTGCCACCAGCAGAGACCGGGATGGTAATTCACCCCTCCACTTT.

As to this clone: Different DNA sequences within this sample yield the same CDR3. The chain has TRBV2 and TRBJ2-3; no reliable D call. Per germline, CDR1 SNHLY and CDR2 FYNNEI. V lost 4 bases and J 0 bases, leaving 2 bases between the germline ends. This CDR3 is 12 amino acids long. For the CDR3, the DNA is TGTGCCAGCAGTGCGAGCACAGATACGCAGTATTTT. It translates to CASSASTDTQYF.

This clone was found once. The rearrangement joins TRBV19 to TRBJ1-5; 8 positions match TRBD1. The length of the CDR3 is 15 residues. After removal of 5 bases from V and 5 bases from J, the junction contained 8 bases not matched to a gene. CDR1 and CDR2 from the germline V gene are LNHDA and SQIVND (reference sequence). This CDR3 is CASSFGQGFHQPQHF. As DNA, the CDR3 is TGTGCCAGTAGTTTCGGACAGGGCTTTCATCAGCCCCAGCATTTT.

This sequence joins TRBV6-2 or TRBV6-3 and TRBJ1-2, with 7 bases aligning to TRBD1. In germline, CDR1 is MNHEY, CDR2 SVGEGT. This CDR3 region has 14 residues. V trimming: 0 bases; J trimming: 8 bases; junction bases outside the gene matches: 6. CDR3 sequence reads: CASSYSEGARGYTF. Written as DNA, the CDR3 is TGTGCCAGCAGTTACTCGGAGGGGGCGCGAGGCTACACCTTC.

This clone came up a few times. The CDR3 loop is CASSHRLTRAGREQYF. In nucleotides, the CDR3 is TGTGCCAGCAGCCACCGCCTGACTCGAGCCGGTAGGGAGCAGTACTTC. The chain combines TRBV3-1 (or the pseudogene TRBV3-2) with TRBJ2-7; no firm D call. V shed 3 bases and J shed 7 bases, with 22 bases lying between them. The CDR3 length is 16 residues. The germline CDR1 and CDR2 sequences are LGHDT and YNNKEL (reference sequence).

Remarks on this clone: This sample includes further DNA sequences coding for the same CDR3. This sequence joins TRBV5-1 and TRBJ1-6; maybe TRBD1 (6 bases). Germline V gene sequence: CDR1 SGHRS, CDR2 YFSETQ. This CDR3 spans 14 amino acids. V shed 3 bases and J shed 10 bases, with 14 bases lying between them. CDR3 bases: TGCGCCAGCAGCTCCGGGACAAGTGAATCACCCCTCCACTTT. Its protein product is CASSSGTSESPLHF. Variable domain in full (rest from reference TRBV5-1 and TRBJ1-6): KAGVTQTPRYLIKTRGQQVTLSCSPISGHRSVSWYQQTPGQGLQFLFEYFSETQRNKGNFPGRFSGRQFSNSRSEMNVSTLELGDSALYLCASSSGTSESPLHFGNGTRLTVT.